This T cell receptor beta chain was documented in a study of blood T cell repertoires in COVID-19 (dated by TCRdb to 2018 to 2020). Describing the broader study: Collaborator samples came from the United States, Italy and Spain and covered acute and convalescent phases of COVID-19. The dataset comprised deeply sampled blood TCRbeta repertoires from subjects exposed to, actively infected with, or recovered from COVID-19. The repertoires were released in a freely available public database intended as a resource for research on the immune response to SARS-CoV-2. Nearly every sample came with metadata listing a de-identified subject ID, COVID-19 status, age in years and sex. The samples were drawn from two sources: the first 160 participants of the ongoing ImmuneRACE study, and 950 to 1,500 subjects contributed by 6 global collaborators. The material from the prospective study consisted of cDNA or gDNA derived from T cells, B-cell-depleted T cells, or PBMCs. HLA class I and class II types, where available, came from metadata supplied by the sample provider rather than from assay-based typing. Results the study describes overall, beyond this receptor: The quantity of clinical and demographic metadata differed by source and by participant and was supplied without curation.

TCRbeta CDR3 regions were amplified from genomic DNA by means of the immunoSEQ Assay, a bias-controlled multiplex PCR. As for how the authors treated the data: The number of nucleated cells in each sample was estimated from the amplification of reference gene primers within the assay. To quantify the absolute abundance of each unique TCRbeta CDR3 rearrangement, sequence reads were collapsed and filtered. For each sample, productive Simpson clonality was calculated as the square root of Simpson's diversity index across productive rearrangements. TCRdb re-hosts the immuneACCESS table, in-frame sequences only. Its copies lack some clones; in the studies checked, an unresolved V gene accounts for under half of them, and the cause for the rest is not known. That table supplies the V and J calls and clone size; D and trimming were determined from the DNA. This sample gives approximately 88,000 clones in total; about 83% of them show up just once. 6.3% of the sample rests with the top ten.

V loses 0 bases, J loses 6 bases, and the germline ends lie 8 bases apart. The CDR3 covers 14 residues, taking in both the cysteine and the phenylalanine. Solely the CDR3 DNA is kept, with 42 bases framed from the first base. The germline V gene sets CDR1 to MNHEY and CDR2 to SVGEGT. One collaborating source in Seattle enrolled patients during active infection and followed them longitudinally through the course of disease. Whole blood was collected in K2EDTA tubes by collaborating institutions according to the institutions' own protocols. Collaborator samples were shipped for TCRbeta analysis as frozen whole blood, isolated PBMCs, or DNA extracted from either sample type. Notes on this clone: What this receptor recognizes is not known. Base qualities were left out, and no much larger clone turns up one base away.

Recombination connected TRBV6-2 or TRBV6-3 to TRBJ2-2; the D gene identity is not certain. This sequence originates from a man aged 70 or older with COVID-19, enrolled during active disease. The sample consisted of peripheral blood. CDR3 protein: CASSYSTGAGELFF. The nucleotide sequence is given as TGTGCCAGCAGTTACTCGACCGGAGCCGGGGAGCTGTTTTTT.